This TCR beta chain comes out of a study of blood T cell repertoires in COVID-19. The wider study: Sources were T cells, B-cell-depleted T cells, or PBMCs; the material itself was cDNA or gDNA.

Seattle enrolled patients during active infection and tracked them longitudinally. Authors' data handling: The assay estimated nucleated cells by amplifying reference gene primers. Some clones are missing from TCRdb's copy, which holds only in-frame ones; the method was immunoSEQ multiplex PCR. Clone size and V and J calls were adopted from that table, with D and trimming inferred from the DNA. There are about 340,000 clones in the sample; about 87% occur only once, and just under 6.5% lies in the top ten. Looked up from germline, CDR1 is SGHRS and CDR2 is YFSETQ. Trimming removed 0 bases from V and 2 bases from J, with 9 bases in between. This CDR3 has 15 amino acids.

V is TRBV5-1 and J is TRBJ1-3; D perhaps matches TRBD1 (5 bases). Material: peripheral blood. The TCR comes from a woman between 50 and 59 years old with COVID-19, enrolled during active disease. The DNA for the CDR3 is TGCGCCAGCAGCTTGGATGACAGACCTGGAAACACCATATATTTT. Amino acids: CASSLDDRPGNTIYF.